Detailed here is one T cell receptor (beta chain). The data belong to a study of technical replicates of blood from several donors. CDR1 and CDR2 from the germline V gene are SGHNT and YENEEA. V trimming: 8 bases; J trimming: 4 bases; junction bases outside the gene matches: 8. This CDR3 contains 13 residues. TCRdb keeps only in-frame clones here, not all; method: immunoSEQ multiplex PCR. The data hold roughly 80,000 clones, with approximately 93% observed a single time. The source of this sequence is a human donor in good health. The chain links TRBV11-3 to TRBJ2-7; 7 positions agree with TRBD2. Sequencing was carried out using T cells isolated from PBMCs. The CDR3 loop reads CASRGEDTYEQYF. CDR3 nucleotide sequence: TGTGCCAGCCGGGGGGAGGACACATACGAGCAGTACTTC.